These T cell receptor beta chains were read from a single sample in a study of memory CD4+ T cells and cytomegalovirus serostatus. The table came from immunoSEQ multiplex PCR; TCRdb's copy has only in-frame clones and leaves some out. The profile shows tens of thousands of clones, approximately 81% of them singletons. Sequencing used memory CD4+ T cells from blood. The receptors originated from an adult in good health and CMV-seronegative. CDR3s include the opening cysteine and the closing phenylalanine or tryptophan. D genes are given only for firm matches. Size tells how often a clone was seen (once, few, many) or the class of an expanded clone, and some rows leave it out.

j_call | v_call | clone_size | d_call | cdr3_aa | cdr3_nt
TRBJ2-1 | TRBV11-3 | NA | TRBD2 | CASSWGGDYNEQFF | TGTGCCAGCAGCTGGGGGGGGGATTACAATGAGCAGTTCTTC
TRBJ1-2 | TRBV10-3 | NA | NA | CAISEKQGVGYTF | TGTGCCATCAGTGAGAAACAGGGAGTAGGCTACACCTTC
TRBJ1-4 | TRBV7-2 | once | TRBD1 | CASSSRTGLSEKLFF | TGTGCCAGCAGCTCAAGGACAGGCTTGAGTGAAAAACTGTTTTTT
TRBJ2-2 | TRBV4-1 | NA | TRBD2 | CASSQDRLGLDFPGELFF | TGCGCCAGCAGCCAAGATAGGTTGGGACTAGACTTTCCCGGGGAGCTGTTTTTT
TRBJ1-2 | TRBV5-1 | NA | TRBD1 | CASSPMNRGRDGYTF | TGCGCCAGCAGCCCTATGAACAGGGGACGGGATGGCTACACCTTC
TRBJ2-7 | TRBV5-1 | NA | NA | CASSPTGLINSYEQYF | TGCGCCAGCAGTCCCACCGGACTGATAAACTCCTACGAGCAGTACTTC
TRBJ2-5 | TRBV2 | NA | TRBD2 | CASSVLAGGPQETQYF | TGTGCCAGCAGTGTTCTAGCGGGAGGGCCGCAAGAGACCCAGTACTTC
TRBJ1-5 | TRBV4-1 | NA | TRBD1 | CAGSLGQGISSSNQPQHF | TGCGCCGGCAGTCTCGGACAGGGAATCTCCTCTAGCAATCAGCCCCAGCATTTT
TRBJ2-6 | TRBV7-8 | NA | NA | CASSFGGAPGANVLTF | TGTGCCAGCAGCTTCGGGGGAGCGCCTGGGGCCAACGTCCTGACTTTC
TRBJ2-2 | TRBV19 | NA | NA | CASSRTGELFF | TGTGCCAGTAGCCGTACCGGGGAGCTGTTTTTT
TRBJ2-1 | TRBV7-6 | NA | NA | CASSLDGLNNEQFF | TGTGCCAGCAGCCTAGATGGACTAAACAATGAGCAGTTCTTC
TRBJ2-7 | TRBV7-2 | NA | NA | CASSSRWEQYF | TGTGCCAGCAGCTCGCGGTGGGAGCAGTACTTC
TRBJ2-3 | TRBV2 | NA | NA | CASTGQGADTQYF | TGTGCCAGCACAGGTCAGGGCGCAGATACGCAGTATTTT
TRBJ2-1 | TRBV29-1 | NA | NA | CSVPHGGNRNNEQFF | TGCAGCGTCCCTCACGGGGGAAACAGGAACAATGAGCAGTTCTTC
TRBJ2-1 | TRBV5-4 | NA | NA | CASSSGGNEQFF | TGTGCCAGCAGCTCAGGAGGCAATGAGCAGTTCTTC
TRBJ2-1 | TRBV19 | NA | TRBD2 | CASSNLAGPFHNEQFF | TGTGCCAGTAGTAACCTAGCGGGACCGTTCCACAATGAGCAGTTCTTC
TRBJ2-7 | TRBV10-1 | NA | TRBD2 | CASSDEDGRAGEQYF | TGCGCCAGCAGTGATGAGGACGGGAGGGCGGGCGAGCAGTACTTC
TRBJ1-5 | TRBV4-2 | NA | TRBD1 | CASSQRTGGIQPQHF | TGTGCCAGCAGCCAAAGGACAGGGGGCATTCAGCCCCAGCATTTT
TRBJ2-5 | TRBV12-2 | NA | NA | CASRFGTGDEETQYF | TGTGCAAGTCGCTTCGGGACAGGGGATGAGGAGACCCAGTACTTC
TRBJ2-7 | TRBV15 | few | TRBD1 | CATSRGTGGTYEQYF | TGTGCCACCAGCAGAGGAACAGGGGGGACCTACGAGCAGTACTTC
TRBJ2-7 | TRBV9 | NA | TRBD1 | CASSVAGTGLYEQYF | TGTGCCAGCAGCGTAGCTGGGACAGGGCTCTACGAGCAGTACTTC
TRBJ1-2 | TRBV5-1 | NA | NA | CASSLGYDGYTF | TGCGCCAGCAGCTTGGGATATGATGGCTACACCTTC
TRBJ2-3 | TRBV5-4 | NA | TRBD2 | CASSQDFERELDTQYF | TGCGCCAGCAGCCAAGATTTTGAGCGGGAGTTGGATACGCAGTATTTT
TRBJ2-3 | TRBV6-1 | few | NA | CASRNMLSTDTQYF | TGTGCCAGCAGGAATATGTTGAGCACAGATACGCAGTATTTT
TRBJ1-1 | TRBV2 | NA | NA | CAARGGVNTEAFF | TGTGCCGCCCGAGGAGGGGTGAACACTGAAGCTTTCTTT
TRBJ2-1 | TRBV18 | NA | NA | CASSQGLSDEQFF | TGTGCCAGCTCACAAGGACTCAGCGATGAGCAGTTCTTC
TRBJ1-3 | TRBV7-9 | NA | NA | CASSFRGTGNTIYF | TGTGCCAGCAGCTTCAGAGGAACTGGAAACACCATATATTTT
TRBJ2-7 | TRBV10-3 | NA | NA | CAISERTSSSYEQYF | TGTGCCATCAGTGAAAGGACAAGTAGCTCCTACGAGCAGTACTTC
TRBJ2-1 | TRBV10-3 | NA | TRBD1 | CAISHPDVTGSNEQFF | TGTGCCATCAGCCACCCCGACGTGACAGGGAGCAATGAGCAGTTCTTC
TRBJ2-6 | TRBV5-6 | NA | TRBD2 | CASTPLAGVSGANVLTF | TGTGCCAGCACCCCTCTAGCGGGAGTGTCTGGGGCCAACGTCCTGACTTTC
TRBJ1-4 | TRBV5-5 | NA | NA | CASSLDPGTNEKLFF | TGTGCCAGCAGCTTGGATCCGGGAACTAATGAAAAACTGTTTTTT
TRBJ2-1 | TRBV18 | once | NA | CASSPGQTYNEQFF | TGTGCCAGCTCACCAGGCCAAACCTACAATGAGCAGTTCTTC